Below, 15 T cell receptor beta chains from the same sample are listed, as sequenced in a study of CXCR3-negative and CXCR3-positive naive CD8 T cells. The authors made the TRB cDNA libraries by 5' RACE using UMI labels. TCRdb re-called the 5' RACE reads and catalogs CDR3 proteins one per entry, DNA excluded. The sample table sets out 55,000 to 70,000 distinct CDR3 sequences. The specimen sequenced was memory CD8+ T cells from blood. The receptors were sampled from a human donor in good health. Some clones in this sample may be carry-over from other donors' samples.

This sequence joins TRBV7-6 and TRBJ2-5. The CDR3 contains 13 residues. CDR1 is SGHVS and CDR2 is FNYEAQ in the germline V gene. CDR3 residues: CASSPLIQETQYF.

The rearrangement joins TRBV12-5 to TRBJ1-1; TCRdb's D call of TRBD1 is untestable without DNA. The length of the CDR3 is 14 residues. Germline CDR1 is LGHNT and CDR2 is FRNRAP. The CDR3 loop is CASGWGTENTEAFF.

CDR3 amino acids: CASSLEGTYGAFF. The chain has TRBV11-3 and TRBJ1-1. The germline V gene has CDR1 SGHNT and CDR2 YENEEA. The CDR3 is 13 amino acids.

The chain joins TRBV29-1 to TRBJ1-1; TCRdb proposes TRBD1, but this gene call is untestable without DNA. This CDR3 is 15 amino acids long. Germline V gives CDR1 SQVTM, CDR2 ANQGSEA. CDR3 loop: CSVEGAGLTNTEAFF.

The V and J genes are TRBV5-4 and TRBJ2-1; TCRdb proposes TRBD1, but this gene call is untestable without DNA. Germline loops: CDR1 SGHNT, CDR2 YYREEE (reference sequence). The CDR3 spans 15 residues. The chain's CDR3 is CASSLFGKSPLLQFF.

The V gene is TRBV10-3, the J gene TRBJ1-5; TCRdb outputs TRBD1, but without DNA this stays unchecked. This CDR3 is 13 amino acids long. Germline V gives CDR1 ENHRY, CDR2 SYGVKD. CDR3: CAIQGYSNQPQHF.

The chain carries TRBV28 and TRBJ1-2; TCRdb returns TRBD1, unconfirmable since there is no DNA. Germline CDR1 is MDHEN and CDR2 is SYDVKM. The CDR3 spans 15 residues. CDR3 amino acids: CASSPLGQGNYGYTF.

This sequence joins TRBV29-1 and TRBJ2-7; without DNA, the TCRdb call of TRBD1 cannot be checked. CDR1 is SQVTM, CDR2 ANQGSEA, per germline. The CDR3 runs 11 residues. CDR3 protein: CSVTVAYEQYF.

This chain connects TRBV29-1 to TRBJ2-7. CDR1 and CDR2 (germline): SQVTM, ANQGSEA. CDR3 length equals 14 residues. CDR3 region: CSGSDGENSYEQYF.

Here the CDR3 reads CASKGDTSYEQYF. The chain couples TRBV19 to TRBJ2-7; TCRdb's D call of TRBD1 is untestable without DNA. The CDR3 runs 13 residues. The germline V gene encodes CDR1 LNHDA and CDR2 SQIVND (reference sequence).

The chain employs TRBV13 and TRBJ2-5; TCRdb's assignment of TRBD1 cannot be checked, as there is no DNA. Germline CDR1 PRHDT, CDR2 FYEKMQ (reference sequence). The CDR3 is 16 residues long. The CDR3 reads CASSVYRAEPEETQYF. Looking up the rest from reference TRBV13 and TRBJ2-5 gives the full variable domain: AAGVIQSPRHLIKEKRETATLKCYPIPRHDTVYWYQQGPGQDPQFLISFYEKMQSDKGSIPDRFSAQQFSDYHSELNMSSLELGDSALYFCASSVYRAEPEETQYFGPGTRLLVL.

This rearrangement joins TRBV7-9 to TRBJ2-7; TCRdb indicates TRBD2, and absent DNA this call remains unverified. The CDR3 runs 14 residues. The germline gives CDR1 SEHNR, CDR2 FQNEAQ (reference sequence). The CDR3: CASSGTSDGYEQYF. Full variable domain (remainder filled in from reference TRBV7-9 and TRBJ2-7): DTGVSQNPRHKITKRGQNVTFRCDPISEHNRLYWYRQTLGQGPEFLTYFQNEAQLEKSRLLSDRFSAERPKGSFSTLEIQRTEQGDSAMYLCASSGTSDGYEQYFGPGTRLTVT.

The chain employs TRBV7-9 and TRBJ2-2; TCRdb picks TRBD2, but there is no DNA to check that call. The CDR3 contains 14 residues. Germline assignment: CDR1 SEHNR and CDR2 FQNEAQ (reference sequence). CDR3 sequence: CASRAGSYTGELFF.

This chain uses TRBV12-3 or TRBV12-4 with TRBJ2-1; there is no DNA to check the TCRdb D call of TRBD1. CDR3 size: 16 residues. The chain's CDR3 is CASSPWTGKSEDEQFF.

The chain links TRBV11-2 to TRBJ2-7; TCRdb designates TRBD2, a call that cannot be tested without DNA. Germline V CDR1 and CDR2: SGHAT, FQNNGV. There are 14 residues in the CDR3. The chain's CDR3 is CASSLGGLTYEQYF.